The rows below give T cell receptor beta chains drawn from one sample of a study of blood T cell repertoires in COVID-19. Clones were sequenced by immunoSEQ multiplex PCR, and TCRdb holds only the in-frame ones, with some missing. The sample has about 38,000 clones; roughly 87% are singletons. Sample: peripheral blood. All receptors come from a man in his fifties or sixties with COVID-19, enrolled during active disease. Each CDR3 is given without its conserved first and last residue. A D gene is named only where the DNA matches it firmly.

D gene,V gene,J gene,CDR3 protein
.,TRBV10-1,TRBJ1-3,ASSANSGNTIY
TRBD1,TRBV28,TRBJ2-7,ASSPDRENCEQY
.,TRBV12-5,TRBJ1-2,ASGLAVVYGYT
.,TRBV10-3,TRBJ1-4,AIGPQNEKLF
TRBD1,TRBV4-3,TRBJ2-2,ASSPTGTGGTGELF
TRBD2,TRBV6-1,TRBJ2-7,ASSDRLAGKGEQY
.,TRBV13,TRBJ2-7,ASSLGGPIEQY
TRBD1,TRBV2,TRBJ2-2,ASSERQGAWTGELF
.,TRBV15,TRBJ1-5,ATSRGQSNQPQH
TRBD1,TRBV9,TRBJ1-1,ASSPRQGLQAF
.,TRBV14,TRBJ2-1,ASSLGVEQF
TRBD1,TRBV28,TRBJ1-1,ASIGQGQMNTEAF
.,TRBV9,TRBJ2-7,ASSDGQGSYEQY
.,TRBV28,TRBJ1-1,ASTVNVATSEAF
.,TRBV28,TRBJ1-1,ASSFRDTEAF
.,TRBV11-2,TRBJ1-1,ASSADKNTEAF
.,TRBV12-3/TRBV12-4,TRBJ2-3,AGGTGLTDTQY
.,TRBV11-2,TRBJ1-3,ASSFQSGGAGNTIY
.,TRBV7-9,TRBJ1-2,ASSLVQGGDGYT
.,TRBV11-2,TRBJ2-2,ASRGGVPTGELF
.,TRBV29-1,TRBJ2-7,SVEGLDGGNSYEQY
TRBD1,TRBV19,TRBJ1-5,ASSIGGTGKQPQH
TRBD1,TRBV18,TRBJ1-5,ASSRQGGSNQPQH
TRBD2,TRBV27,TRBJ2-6,ASAGGAGANVLT
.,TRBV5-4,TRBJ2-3,ASSFRGTDTQY